The 16 T cell receptor beta chains in this list originate from one sample, sequenced in a study of T-cell reconstitution after alpha-beta-depleted transplantation in children. Study-wide results and limits: Several hundred expanded graft clones reportedly supplied alpha-beta T cells about two months after transplant.

Antigens for these TCRs are unknown. Unique molecular identifiers were incorporated when the TCRbeta library was constructed. TCRdb used MiXCR to reprocess the PCR reads, holding one entry per CDR3 protein. The sample includes roughly 30,000 distinct CDR3 sequences, about 6% seen only once; the top ten take 27%. Material: peripheral blood, obtained 60 days after TCRalphabeta/CD19-depleted stem cell transplant. The receptor set was obtained from a child younger than two who had a stem cell transplant for acute myeloid leukemia, so the T cells may come from the graft donor.

At least ten counts were recorded for this clonotype. The chain has TRBV9 and TRBJ2-7; 9 nucleotides agree with TRBD1. V shed 0 bases and J 5 bases; nucleotides not matched to a gene: 3. CDR3 length: 14 residues. Germline assignment: CDR1 SGDLS and CDR2 YYNGEE. CDR3 loop: CASSVAQGADEQYF. The CDR3 nucleotides are TGTGCCAGCAGCGTAGCACAGGGGGCTGACGAGCAGTACTTC.

The table lists this clonotype with many counts. The chain is built from TRBV7-2 and TRBJ2-7; tentatively, D is TRBD2 (5 bases). Germline CDR1 and CDR2: SGHTA and FQGNSA. Trimming shortened V by 4 bases and J by 2 bases, and 21 bases separated the two germline ends. This CDR3 is built from 17 residues. CDR3: CASSYTRGRFVPYEQYF. The CDR3 bases are TGTGCCAGCAGCTACACTCGAGGGCGTTTCGTTCCCTACGAGCAGTACTTC.

This clonotype was detected many times. The chain has TRBV12-3 or TRBV12-4 and TRBJ2-2; 8 bases are a match to TRBD2. This CDR3 has 17 amino acids. J gave up 0 bases and V 6 bases, and 9 bases lay outside the gene matches. CDR3 amino acids: CASSPGGERPNTGELFF. The CDR3 DNA follows: TGTGCCAGCAGCCCGGGGGGGGAACGTCCGAACACCGGGGAGCTGTTTTTT.

The chain recombines TRBV20-1 with TRBJ2-5; 9 bases fit TRBD2. Germline values: CDR1 DFQATT, CDR2 SNEGSKA (reference sequence). The CDR3 contains 15 residues. V was pared by 5 bases and J by 5 bases, with 12 bases of the junction left unmatched. CDR3 DNA: TGCAGTGCTCCCCCTATGCGGGAGGGCCCGGAGACCCAGTACTTC. This encodes CSAPPMREGPETQYF.

This clonotype was counted ten times or more. This chain links TRBV7-9 with TRBJ1-1; TRBD1 matches 12 bases. Trimming took 8 bases from V and 1 from J; bases not matched to a gene: 14. This CDR3 comprises 18 residues. Germline CDR1 reads SEHNR; CDR2 reads FQNEAQ (reference sequence). In DNA, the CDR3 is TGTGCCAGCGGAGGGGGACAGGGGGCCACCAGGGGGAACACTGAAGCTTTCTTT. This gives the protein CASGGGQGATRGNTEAFF. Using reference TRBV7-9 and TRBJ1-1 for the parts outside the CDR3, the full variable domain is DTGVSQNPRHKITKRGQNVTFRCDPISEHNRLYWYRQTLGQGPEFLTYFQNEAQLEKSRLLSDRFSAERPKGSFSTLEIQRTEQGDSAMYLCASGGGQGATRGNTEAFFGQGTRLTVV.

At least ten counts were recorded for this clonotype. V and J are TRBV28 and TRBJ2-1; 7 nucleotides line up with TRBD2. V lost 4 bases, J lost 0 bases, and 9 bases stayed unmatched. Germline V gene data show CDR1 as MDHEN and CDR2 as SYDVKM. The length of the CDR3 is 17 residues. The CDR3, as DNA: TGTGCCAGCAGTTCGCTTAGCGGGCAATCCTCCTACAATGAGCAGTTCTTC. It encodes CASSSLSGQSSYNEQFF. The full variable domain, its missing parts supplied by reference TRBV28 and TRBJ2-1, is DVKVTQSSRYLVKRTGEKVFLECVQDMDHENMFWYRQDPGLGLRLIYFSYDVKMKEKGDIPEGYSVSREKKERFSLILESASTNQTSMYLCASSSLSGQSSYNEQFFGPGTRLTVL.

The genes are TRBV5-1 and TRBJ2-3, with a weak D call TRBD1 (6 bases). V dropped 0 bases and J dropped 2 bases, with 10 bases sitting between them. Germline V gives CDR1 SGHRS, CDR2 YFSETQ. The CDR3 is made up of 15 amino acids. The chain's CDR3 is CASSLEGVNTDTQYF. The CDR3 DNA reads TGCGCCAGCAGCTTGGAGGGGGTTAACACAGATACGCAGTATTTT.

This clonotype was observed at least ten times. The gene calls are TRBV11-3 and TRBJ2-2, with 8 bases fitting TRBD1. The V gene end was trimmed by 3 bases and the J gene end by 0 bases; junction bases not matched to a gene: 18. This CDR3 spans 21 amino acids. Germline loops: CDR1 SGHNT, CDR2 YENEEA. This CDR3 reads CASSFLGRGLRSDSNTGELFF. As DNA, the CDR3 is TGTGCCAGCAGCTTTCTTGGCAGGGGGCTACGATCCGACTCGAACACCGGGGAGCTGTTTTTT.

The table lists this clonotype with a few counts. The genes are TRBV16 and TRBJ1-2, with D hard to call. Per germline, CDR1 KGHSY and CDR2 FQNENV. The CDR3 contains 13 residues. Trimming took off 5 bases at V and 5 bases at J, with 12 bases between the two ends. CDR3 region: CASSWATLYGYTF. The CDR3 region has the DNA TGTGCCAGCAGCTGGGCCACCTTATATGGCTACACCTTC.

This clonotype was seen only a few times. This sequence joins TRBV24-1 and TRBJ2-5; no clear D. Germline assignment: CDR1 KGHDR and CDR2 SFDVKD. Deletions cut 10 bases from V and 4 bases from J, with 9 bases between. The CDR3 covers 11 residues. The CDR3 DNA sequence: TGTGCCACTGCAATCGGAGAGACCCAGTACTTC. Its translation: CATAIGETQYF.

This clonotype was seen ten or more times. This sequence joins TRBV15 and TRBJ2-5, with D maybe TRBD1 (5 bases). This CDR3 spans 14 amino acids. The V gene lost 4 bases and the J gene lost 0 bases, with 9 bases spanning the gap. Germline loops: CDR1 LNHNV, CDR2 YYDKDF (reference sequence). As DNA, the CDR3 is TGTGCCACCAGCAAGGGGCAGAACCAAGAGACCCAGTACTTC. Its protein product is CATSKGQNQETQYF.

This clonotype was observed at least ten times. V and J are TRBV6-1 and TRBJ2-5, with D unresolved. The germline gives CDR1 MNHNS, CDR2 SASEGT. The V gene lost 5 bases and the J gene lost 5 bases, with 6 bases spanning the gap. CDR3 length: 11 amino acids. The CDR3 reads CASSIKETQYF. CDR3 coding DNA: TGTGCCAGCAGTATTAAGGAGACCCAGTACTTC.

The chain employs TRBV6-2 or TRBV6-3 and TRBJ2-1; D remains ambiguous. The CDR3 consists of 14 residues. V lost 7 bases, J lost 3 bases, and 13 bases lay in between. Per the germline V gene, CDR1 is MNHEY and CDR2 is SVGEGT. The CDR3 spells CASTIRSFYNEQFF. The CDR3 nucleotides are TGTGCCAGCACCATACGCAGTTTCTACAATGAGCAGTTCTTC.

There are many counts of this clonotype. This chain uses TRBV12-3 or TRBV12-4 with TRBJ2-3; no reliable D call. V was cut by 1 base and J by 0 bases, with 11 bases left in between. CDR3 length: 16 amino acids. CDR3 sequence reads: CASSLGGVKSTDTQYF. The CDR3 bases are TGTGCCAGCAGTTTAGGCGGTGTTAAAAGCACAGATACGCAGTATTTT.

In this sample, this clonotype turned up many times. This chain joins TRBV5-1 and TRBJ2-1; D is possibly TRBD1 (6 bases). CDR3 length equals 18 residues. The ends were cut back, 4 bases at V and 0 bases at J, with 20 bases in the middle. CDR1 is SGHRS, CDR2 YFSETQ, per germline. CDR3 amino acids: CASSQLTRTGRSYNEQFF. CDR3 nucleotide sequence: TGCGCCAGCAGCCAGCTGACCAGAACAGGGCGCTCCTACAATGAGCAGTTCTTC. Filled out from reference TRBV5-1 and TRBJ2-1, the complete variable domain reads KAGVTQTPRYLIKTRGQQVTLSCSPISGHRSVSWYQQTPGQGLQFLFEYFSETQRNKGNFPGRFSGRQFSNSRSEMNVSTLELGDSALYLCASSQLTRTGRSYNEQFFGPGTRLTVL.

In its sample, this clonotype was seen many times. V is TRBV6-5 and J is TRBJ1-1; D might be TRBD1 (5 bases). Deletions cut 0 bases from V and 4 bases from J, with 12 bases between. CDR3 length: 15 amino acids. Per germline, CDR1 MNHEY and CDR2 SVGAGI. The CDR3 sequence is CASSYSLGQATEAFF. CDR3 sequence (DNA): TGTGCCAGCAGTTACTCGTTGGGGCAGGCCACTGAAGCTTTCTTT.